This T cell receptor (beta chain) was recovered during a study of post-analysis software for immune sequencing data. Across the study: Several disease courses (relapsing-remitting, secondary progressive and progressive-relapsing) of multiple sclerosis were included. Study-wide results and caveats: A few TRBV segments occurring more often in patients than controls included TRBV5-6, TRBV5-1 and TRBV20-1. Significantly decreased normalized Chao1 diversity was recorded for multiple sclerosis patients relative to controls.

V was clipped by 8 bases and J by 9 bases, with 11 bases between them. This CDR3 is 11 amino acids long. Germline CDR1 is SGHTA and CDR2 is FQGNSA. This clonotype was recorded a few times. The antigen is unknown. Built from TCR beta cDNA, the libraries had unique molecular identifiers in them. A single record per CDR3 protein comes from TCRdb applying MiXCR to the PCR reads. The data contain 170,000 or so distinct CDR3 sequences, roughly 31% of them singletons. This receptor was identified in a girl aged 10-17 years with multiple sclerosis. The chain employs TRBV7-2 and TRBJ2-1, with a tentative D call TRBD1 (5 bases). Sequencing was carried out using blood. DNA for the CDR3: TGTGCCAGCTCAGGGCTCGGTGAGCAGTTCTTC. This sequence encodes CASSGLGEQFF.